Listed here are 27 T cell receptor beta chains from one sample, sequenced in a study of T cells in tuberculosis. The table came from immunoSEQ multiplex PCR; TCRdb's copy has only in-frame clones and leaves some out. The sample holds fewer than 40,000 clones, more than 70% seen once. Time point meaning: new active TB diagnosis, blood taken before or within 7 days of starting treatment. This specimen was PBMCs, taken at tuberculosis diagnosis. These receptors originate from an adult with tuberculosis.

This clone was seen only once. V usage is TRBV5-4 and J usage is TRBJ2-1, with D maybe TRBD2 (6 bases). V lost 3 bases to trimming and J lost 6 bases, with 10 bases between them. The length of the CDR3 is 13 residues. The germline CDR1 and CDR2 sequences are SGHNT and YYREEE (reference sequence). CDR3 residues: CASSWDLRNEQFF. The CDR3 DNA follows: TGTGCCAGCAGCTGGGACTTGCGCAATGAGCAGTTCTTC. Combining the CDR3 with reference TRBV5-4 and TRBJ2-1 gives the whole variable domain ETGVTQSPTHLIKTRGQQVTLRCSSQSGHNTVSWYQQALGQGPQFIFQYYREEENGRGNFPPRFSGLQFPNYSSELNVNALELDDSALYLCASSWDLRNEQFFGPGTRLTVL.

The chain links TRBV6-5 to TRBJ1-2; no definite D call. Germline lookup yields CDR1 MNHEY and CDR2 SVGAGI. V was shortened by 0 bases and J by 1 base, with 6 bases between the two germline ends. The CDR3 is 14 residues long. CDR3 amino acids: CASSYSSVNYGYTF. CDR3 DNA: TGTGCCAGCAGTTACTCTTCTGTTAACTATGGCTACACCTTC.

The CDR3 DNA reads TGTGCCAGCTCACCACCGGGCGGTACAGGGGGCCACGAGCAGTACTTC. This sequence encodes CASSPPGGTGGHEQYF. The rearrangement links TRBV18 to TRBJ2-7, with 9 bases aligning to TRBD1. Germline CDR1 reads KGHSH; CDR2 reads LQKENI. The V segment lost 0 bases and the J segment 5 bases; nucleotides outside the gene matches: 8. The CDR3 has 16 amino acids.

This chain uses TRBV9 with TRBJ2-3, with 11 bases aligning to TRBD2. The length of the CDR3 is 16 residues. Per germline, CDR1 SGDLS and CDR2 YYNGEE. The junction had 2 bases not matched to a gene; V was cut back by 0 bases and J by 2 bases. Written as DNA, the CDR3 is TGTGCCAGCAGCGTAGTAGCGGGGGGGCCCACAGATACGCAGTATTTT. Residues: CASSVVAGGPTDTQYF. Drawing the rest from reference TRBV9 and TRBJ2-3, the complete variable domain is DSGVTQTPKHLITATGQRVTLRCSPRSGDLSVYWYQQSLDQGLQFLIQYYNGEERAKGNILERFSAQQFPDLHSELNLSSLELGDSALYFCASSVVAGGPTDTQYFGPGTRLTVL.

This chain connects TRBV9 to TRBJ2-3; 9 bases agree with TRBD2. Trimming removed 3 bases from V and 2 bases from J; junction bases left unmatched: 4. The CDR3 sequence is 15 residues long. The germline V gene encodes CDR1 SGDLS and CDR2 YYNGEE. CDR3 DNA sequence: TGTGCCAGCAGCGAGCGGGGGGCAGTCACAGATACGCAGTATTTT. Translated: CASSERGAVTDTQYF.

This clone was observed a few times. This chain connects TRBV4-2 to TRBJ1-1, with TRBD1 identical over 7 bases. The germline CDR1 and CDR2 sequences are LGHNA and YNFKEQ. The CDR3 has 18 amino acids. V lost 1 base and J lost 0; bases outside the gene matches: 11. In DNA, the CDR3 is TGTGCCAGCAGCCAAGGGCCGAGGGGACAGAACCTGAACACTGAAGCTTTCTTT. This codes for CASSQGPRGQNLNTEAFF.

The genes are TRBV4-1 and TRBJ1-1; D is perhaps TRBD1 (6 bases). CDR1 is MGHRA, CDR2 YSYEKL, per germline. V was trimmed by 4 bases and J by 7 bases, leaving 19 bases between them. The CDR3 has 15 amino acids. CDR3 in amino acids: CASSRNIDRWGEAFF. CDR3 DNA: TGCGCCAGCAGCCGAAATATTGACAGGTGGGGTGAAGCTTTCTTT.

This sequence joins TRBV6-5 and TRBJ1-2; D might be TRBD1 (6 bases). The germline V gene has CDR1 MNHEY and CDR2 SVGAGI. V lost 5 bases and J 7 bases, leaving 14 bases between the germline ends. The CDR3 is 13 amino acids. The CDR3 DNA reads TGTGCCAGCAGTCTGACAGGTCCCGGTGGCTACACCTTC. Its translation: CASSLTGPGGYTF.

The chain couples TRBV4-1 to TRBJ2-7, with a weak D call TRBD2 (6 bases). Germline CDR1 reads MGHRA; CDR2 reads YSYEKL. Trimming took 0 bases from V and 5 from J, leaving 17 bases between them. The CDR3 consists of 16 residues. The CDR3 bases are TGCGCCAGCAGCCAAGAGTGGCCAGGGAGGTCCCACGAGCAGTACTTC. This encodes CASSQEWPGRSHEQYF.

V usage is TRBV6-1 and J usage is TRBJ2-1, with 8 nucleotides matching TRBD1. Trimming cost V 3 bases and J 7 bases; bases outside gene matches: 23. CDR1 and CDR2 from the germline V gene are MNHNS and SASEGT. CDR3 length equals 20 residues. This chain's CDR3 is CASSDYPVGPRTGLRNEQFF. For the CDR3, the DNA is TGTGCCAGCAGTGACTACCCCGTGGGACCCCGGACAGGGCTGAGGAATGAGCAGTTCTTC.

The chain has TRBV7-7 and TRBJ2-5; 9 positions match TRBD2. J lost 5 bases, V lost 6 bases, and 10 bases had no gene match. This CDR3 spans 15 amino acids. The germline V gene has CDR1 SSHAT and CDR2 FNYEAQ (reference sequence). The CDR3 loop reads CASSLAGPRSETQYF. CDR3 nucleotide sequence: TGTGCCAGCAGTCTAGCGGGGCCCCGATCTGAGACCCAGTACTTC.

V and J are TRBV19 and TRBJ1-5; no definite D call. This CDR3 has 16 amino acids. The V and J ends lost 1 base and 1 base respectively, with 11 bases between them. Germline CDR1 LNHDA, CDR2 SQIVND (reference sequence). The CDR3 DNA reads TGTGCCAGTAGTATAGGGCCCCCTCAAAGCAATCAGCCCCAGCATTTT. Translated, it gives CASSIGPPQSNQPQHF.

In this sample, this clone turned up a few times. The gene calls are TRBV10-2 and TRBJ1-3; D is undetermined. V was pared by 0 bases and J by 13 bases, with 7 bases between. Germline V lookup: CDR1 WSHSY, CDR2 SAAADI. This CDR3 spans 11 amino acids. The CDR3 DNA is TGCGCCAGCAGTGAGTCGACGGAGATATATTTT. It specifies CASSESTEIYF.

This rearrangement joins TRBV6-1 to TRBJ1-4; weak D call: TRBD1 (5 bases). The V gene lost 10 bases and the J gene lost 0 bases, with 12 bases spanning the gap. Germline V gene data show CDR1 as MNHNS and CDR2 as SASEGT. CDR3 size: 14 residues. The CDR3 bases are TGTGCCACCACGGGGGATGCAACTAATGAAAAACTGTTTTTT. Translating gives CATTGDATNEKLFF.

The chain combines TRBV5-1 with TRBJ2-2; the match to TRBD2 covers 9 bases. The CDR3 is made up of 15 amino acids. Germline V gene lookup returns CDR1 SGHRS and CDR2 YFSETQ. J lost 1 base, V lost 4 bases, and 2 bases had no gene match. DNA for the CDR3: TGCGCCAGCAGCCCGACTAGCGGGAACACCGGGGAGCTGTTTTTT. Amino acids: CASSPTSGNTGELFF.

This chain joins TRBV5-1 and TRBJ1-1; a possible D gene is TRBD1 (5 bases). Germline loops: CDR1 SGHRS, CDR2 YFSETQ. V dropped 1 base and J dropped 1 base, with 8 bases sitting between them. This CDR3 is built from 14 residues. CDR3 protein: CASSLWGQNTEAFF. DNA for the CDR3: TGCGCCAGCAGCTTGTGGGGCCAGAACACTGAAGCTTTCTTT.

The chain employs TRBV12-5 and TRBJ2-2, with 9 bases matching TRBD1. Losses at the gene ends were 3 bases for V and 0 bases for J; bases not matched to a gene: 8. CDR1 is LGHNT, CDR2 FRNRAP, per germline. This CDR3 has 18 residues. The CDR3 DNA reads as TGTGCTAGTGGTTTACCACCCCGGACAGGGGCGAACACCGGGGAGCTGTTTTTT. Translation: CASGLPPRTGANTGELFF.

The V gene is TRBV7-9, the J gene TRBJ2-1, with 11 bases fitting TRBD2. V lost 5 bases, J lost 9 bases, and 15 bases stayed unmatched. The CDR3 sequence is 17 residues long. Germline values: CDR1 SEHNR, CDR2 FQNEAQ (reference sequence). CDR3 in DNA: TGTGCCAGCAGCCCAAGACGGCTAGCGGGAGGTTGGGGTGAGCAGTTCTTC. It specifies CASSPRRLAGGWGEQFF.

The genes are TRBV19 and TRBJ1-5; tentatively, D is TRBD1 (5 bases). V was pared by 0 bases and J by 2 bases, with 17 bases between. Germline lookup yields CDR1 LNHDA and CDR2 SQIVND (reference sequence). There are 18 residues in the CDR3. CDR3 nucleotides: TGTGCCAGTAGTATAGAATCAAATAGCAGGGTGCGCAATCAGCCCCAGCATTTT. Translating it yields CASSIESNSRVRNQPQHF.

This clone was found once. CDR3 DNA: TGCGCCAGCAGCTGGGGGCCAGAGGAAGAAAAACTGTTTTTT. It specifies CASSWGPEEEKLFF. This chain links TRBV5-1 with TRBJ1-4; maybe TRBD1 (6 bases). V was trimmed by 3 bases and J by 8 bases, leaving 14 bases between them. Germline V lookup: CDR1 SGHRS, CDR2 YFSETQ. The CDR3 extends over 14 amino acids.

V gene TRBV9 combines with J gene TRBJ1-5; a weak D match, TRBD1 (6 bases). This CDR3 comprises 15 residues. CDR1 SGDLS and CDR2 YYNGEE come from the germline V gene. The V end lost 0 bases, the J end lost 5 bases, and 12 bases lay between the germline ends. The CDR3 bases are TGTGCCAGCAGCGTAGACGGGACAAAATATCAGCCCCAGCATTTT. It codes for CASSVDGTKYQPQHF.

The DNA of the CDR3 is TGCGCCAGCAGCTCGACAGGGGGGAACTATGGCTACACCTTC. Amino acid sequence: CASSSTGGNYGYTF. J is TRBJ1-2 and V is TRBV5-1; 9 nucleotides line up with TRBD1. CDR1 is SGHRS, CDR2 YFSETQ, per germline. V gave up 3 bases and J gave up 2 bases; unmatched junction bases: 2. The CDR3 is made up of 14 amino acids.

The chain combines TRBV7-7 with TRBJ2-5; a weak D match, TRBD1 (6 bases). The V gene's germline CDR1 is SSHAT and CDR2 FNYEAQ (reference sequence). V was trimmed by 3 bases and J by 2 bases, leaving 16 bases between them. CDR3 length: 16 amino acids. The CDR3, as DNA: TGTGCCAGCAGCTTGGGTCGGACAGTCGTACAAGAGACCCAGTACTTC. Its translation: CASSLGRTVVQETQYF.

V is TRBV2 and J is TRBJ1-5; the match to TRBD1 covers 9 bases. The CDR3 sequence is 13 residues long. Germline V lookup: CDR1 SNHLY, CDR2 FYNNEI. The V segment lost 8 bases and the J segment 6 bases; nucleotides outside the gene matches: 5. The CDR3 is CASRGQGGQPQHF. CDR3 DNA sequence: TGTGCCAGCCGGGGACAGGGAGGTCAGCCCCAGCATTTT.

The chain has TRBV19 and TRBJ1-5, with TRBD1 matching 10 bases. This CDR3 contains 16 residues. Germline CDR1 and CDR2: LNHDA and SQIVND (reference sequence). J was trimmed by 6 bases and V by 0 bases; bases with no gene match: 5. CDR3 sequence: CASSIERQGASQPQHF. CDR3 coding DNA: TGTGCCAGTAGTATAGAACGACAGGGGGCGAGTCAGCCCCAGCATTTT.

The chain employs TRBV4-2 and TRBJ2-7; 13 bases fit TRBD2. Losses at the gene ends were 3 bases for V and 4 bases for J; bases not matched to a gene: 3. The length of the CDR3 is 15 residues. The germline V gene has CDR1 LGHNA and CDR2 YNFKEQ. CDR3 residues: CASSQGTSGDYEQYF. Written as DNA, the CDR3 is TGTGCCAGCAGCCAGGGGACTAGCGGGGATTACGAGCAGTACTTC.

In DNA form, the CDR3 reads TGCAGCGTTGAAGAAACCGAAGGGAGTCTAAACTATGGCTACACCTTC. Protein product: CSVEETEGSLNYGYTF. This chain links TRBV29-1 with TRBJ1-2; D gene uncertain. CDR1 SQVTM and CDR2 ANQGSEA come from the germline V gene. The CDR3 spans 16 residues. Trimming cost V 0 bases and J 2 bases, with 16 bases left between them.